This T cell receptor (beta chain) was captured by sequencing in a study of metastatic and nonmetastatic thyroid tumors (TCRdb year 2020). Notes on the research overall: Repertoires were compared across peripheral blood and tumor or nodule tissue samples from malignant and benign thyroid patients. Overall study results and their limits: In both blood and tumor samples, malignant tumors were reported to have significantly higher TCR beta diversity than benign nodules.

A note on this clone: What antigen it recognizes has not been identified. Qualities for individual bases were not recorded, and no much larger clone is one base off.

Libraries came from PCR. TCRdb shows the sequencer as Illumina HiSeq 4000. The TCR beta-chain CDR3 region of each patient was profiled by high-throughput sequencing. The published analysis was carried out like this. CDR3 differences across clinicopathological groups were used to build a classifier for discriminating distant-metastatic papillary thyroid cancer patients. The Shannon index was used to measure repertoire diversity, and the Morisita-Horn index was used to measure how similar tumor and blood repertoires were. TCRdb reanalyzed the raw reads on its own, using fastp at Q25 for trimming and MiXCR for clone calling, and kept in-frame beta chains. For this entry, the V and J calls and clone size follow TCRdb and not the study's own pipeline. For this sample there are 31,000 or so clones; roughly 30% appear just once. Together, the top ten hold roughly 30% of the sample. Its CDR3 holds 14 amino acids, cysteine through phenylalanine. Only the CDR3 DNA stays, 42 bases, in frame from base 1. The germline V gene encodes CDR1 LGHNA and CDR2 YNFKEQ. V is cut back by 0 bases and J by 7 bases, with 2 bases in the junction unmatched.

Before undergoing thyroid surgery, none of the patients had been given any kind of treatment. The study retrospectively analysed patient clinical samples collected from the early 2010s to the late 2010s using T-cell receptor beta sequencing. The TCR was taken from a female donor with papillary thyroid cancer or a benign thyroid nodule (not recorded which). Some clones in this sample may be carry-over from other donors' samples. The sequencing input was blood. The chain links TRBV4-2 with TRBJ2-2, with 7 bases in between that match TRBD2. The sequenced DNA is TGTGCCAGCAGCCAAGAGGGGAGGGGCGGGGAGCTGTTTTTT. Translation gives CASSQEGRGGELFF.